These 23 T cell receptor beta chains were sequenced from one sample in a study of tumor and adjacent non-tumor tissue in lung cancer. TCRbeta libraries were built with three rounds of nested PCR, modified from ARM-PCR. TCRdb reprocessed the multiplex PCR reads via MiXCR and lists one record per CDR3 protein. The table includes under 95,000 distinct CDR3 sequences, 61% detected once. RNA was extracted from bulk tissue without any cell sorting. The sequencing input was lung tumor tissue. These receptors were taken from an older man with non-small cell lung cancer.

Worth noting for this clonotype: Germline and junction disagree at one end, which may indicate a read error. The CDR3, as DNA: TGTGCCAGCAGCCAAGATATGTTGTATGGCCCTAGCATAGATACGCGGTATTTT. This translates into CASSQDMLYGPSIDTRYF. The chain has TRBV4-2 and TRBJ2-3; tentatively, D is TRBD2 (5 bases). The CDR3 is 18 amino acids. Germline V lookup: CDR1 LGHNA, CDR2 YNFKEQ.

DNA of the CDR3: TGTGCCAGCGGCAAAGCCCGGGACGGAGGTTCCTACGAGCAGTACTTC. Its translation is CASGKARDGGSYEQYF. The chain employs TRBV21-1 and TRBJ2-7; the D call in the table, TRBD1, was not verified against the DNA. TRBV21-1 is shown as a pseudogene. The CDR3 runs 16 residues.

Remarks on this clonotype: Likely a read error: the CDR3 ends without its conserved phenylalanine or tryptophan. The chain uses TRBV11-3 and TRBJ2-2, with D perhaps TRBD2 (5 bases). Germline assignment: CDR1 SGHNT and CDR2 YENEEA. The CDR3 has 13 amino acids. The CDR3 nucleotides read TGTGCCAGCAGTTTAGTTGAGGCCGGGGAACTGTTTATT. Protein sequence: CASSLVEAGELFI.

Details on this clonotype: Given the absence of the conserved phenylalanine or tryptophan at the CDR3 end, a read error is likely. The chain employs TRBV4-2 and TRBJ2-2; 12 bases map to TRBD2. The CDR3 runs 17 residues. Germline CDR1 LGHNA, CDR2 YNFKEQ. After removal of 1 base from V and 7 bases from J, the junction contained 7 bases not matched to a gene. CDR3 nucleotides: TGTGCCAGCAGCCAAGCCAAACTAGCGGGGGGCATCGGGGAGCTGTTTATT. This sequence encodes CASSQAKLAGGIGELFI.

As regards this clonotype: A much larger clone lies a single base off, so this may be a read error. The chain links TRBV5-5 to TRBJ1-1; D unclear. The germline V gene encodes CDR1 SGHKS and CDR2 YYEKEE (reference sequence). This CDR3 contains 15 residues. Trimming removed 0 bases at V and 0 bases at J, with 9 bases between. CDR3 amino acids: CASSLGALLNTEAFF. The CDR3 DNA follows: TGTGCCAGCAGCTTGGGGGCCCTCCTGAACACTGAAGCTTTCTTT.

To note about this clonotype: A junction boundary mismatches the germline segment, possibly from a read error. The chain combines TRBV5-6 with TRBJ2-1; 11 nucleotides line up with TRBD2. Looked up from germline, CDR1 is SGHDT and CDR2 is YYEEEE. The CDR3 is 15 amino acids. The CDR3 nucleotides read TGTGTCAGCAGCGTCCCTAGCGGGGGGTTCAATGATCAGTTCTTC. This sequence encodes CVSSVPSGGFNDQFF. The entire variable domain, with the rest obtained from reference TRBV5-6 and TRBJ2-1, is as follows: DAGVTQSPTHLIKTRGQQVTLRCSPKSGHDTVSWYQQALGQGPQFIFQYYEEEERQRGNFPDRFSGHQFPNYSSELNVNALLLGDSALYLCVSSVPSGGFNDQFFGPGTRLTVL.

CDR3 nucleotide sequence: TGTGCCAGCAGCTTATCACCCCAAGAGACCCAGTACTTC. It yields the protein CASSLSPQETQYF. The chain has TRBV7-2 and TRBJ2-5, with D unresolved. CDR1 and CDR2 (germline): SGHTA, FQGNSA. The V end was cut by 2 bases, the J end by 1 base, with 5 bases between. The CDR3 is 13 residues long.

This clonotype has only a few counts. This may arise from a read error, as a much more abundant clone is one base away. The chain recombines TRBV6-6 with TRBJ1-1, with D unclear. Germline V gives CDR1 MNHNY, CDR2 SVGAGI (reference sequence). This CDR3 has 12 amino acids. With 1 base removed from V and 5 bases from J, the gap between germline ends came to 5 bases. The CDR3 coding sequence is TGTGCCAGCAGTTACTTGCGGACTGAAGCTTTCTTT. It yields the protein CASSYLRTEAFF.

About this clonotype itself: One end of the junction does not line up with germline, which may come from a read error. CDR3 coding DNA: TGTGCCAGCTGCTTAGCGACCGGCTCCTACGAACAGTACTTC. Translated, it gives CASCLATGSYEQYF. This chain links TRBV11-2 with TRBJ2-7, with D tentatively TRBD2 (5 bases). Germline V gene sequence: CDR1 SGHAT, CDR2 FQNNGV. This CDR3 spans 14 amino acids. The entire variable domain, with the rest obtained from reference TRBV11-2 and TRBJ2-7, is as follows: EAGVAQSPRYKIIEKRQSVAFWCNPISGHATLYWYQQILGQGPKLLIQFQNNGVVDDSQLPKDRFSAERLKGVDSTLKIQPAKLEDSAVYLCASCLATGSYEQYFGPGTRLTVT.

Concerning this clonotype: The CDR3 does not end in the conserved phenylalanine or tryptophan, so this is likely a read error. The chain employs TRBV30 and TRBJ1-1, with TRBD1 as a possible D gene (5 bases). The CDR3 has 13 amino acids. Per germline, CDR1 GTSNPN and CDR2 SVGIG (reference sequence). The V gene lost 8 bases and the J gene lost 5 bases, with 18 bases spanning the gap. CDR3 sequence (DNA): TGTGCCCTTCGGAGACAGCGAGGAACTGAAGCTTTCATT. The encoded protein is CALRRQRGTEAFI.

This clonotype has at least ten counts. CDR3 bases: TGCGCCAGCAGCCAAACAGGTTCAGGGGCCAACGTCCTGACTTTC. Its translation is CASSQTGSGANVLTF. The V call is TRBV4-1, the J call TRBJ2-6, with a tentative D call TRBD1 (5 bases). Trimming removed 2 bases at V and 4 bases at J, with 9 bases between. CDR3 length: 15 amino acids. Germline values: CDR1 MGHRA, CDR2 YSYEKL.

V usage is TRBV29-1 and J usage is TRBJ2-7, with 7 bases matching TRBD2. This CDR3 is built from 17 residues. Germline V CDR1 and CDR2: SQVTM, ANQGSEA. The DNA of the CDR3 is TGCAGTATCGAGACCCGCCTGGTGGCGGGAGATCGCTACGAGCAGTACTTC. This translates into CSIETRLVAGDRYEQYF.

On this clonotype itself: This clone may be a read error of a much larger clone one base away. The chain couples TRBV14 to TRBJ2-5; D remains unclear. The CDR3 extends over 13 amino acids. The germline CDR1 and CDR2 sequences are SGHDN and FVKESK. The CDR3 DNA is TGTGCCAGCAGCCAAGGCCTCAAGGAGATCCAGTACTTC. It yields the protein CASSQGLKEIQYF. The entire variable domain, with the rest obtained from reference TRBV14 and TRBJ2-5, is as follows: EAGVTQFPSHSVIEKGQTVTLRCDPISGHDNLYWYRRVMGKEIKFLLHFVKESKQDESGMPNNRFLAERTGGTYSTLKVQPAELEDSGVYFCASSQGLKEIQYFGPGTRLLVL.

This chain connects TRBV6-1 to TRBJ2-5, with D perhaps TRBD1 or TRBD2 (5 bases each). Germline V gene sequence: CDR1 MNHNS, CDR2 SASEGT. The CDR3 runs to 17 residues. The V end was cut by 7 bases, the J end by 1 base, with 22 bases between. CDR3 sequence: CASTVSAMWGTQETQYF. The CDR3 nucleotides read TGTGCCAGCACTGTCTCGGCTATGTGGGGGACCCAAGAGACCCAGTACTTC.

Comments on this clonotype: One junction end disagrees with the germline gene, perhaps due to a read error. V gene TRBV9 combines with J gene TRBJ1-2; no clear D. Germline V CDR1 and CDR2: SGDLS, YYNGEE. The CDR3 loop spans 14 amino acids. CDR3 sequence (DNA): TGTGCCAGCAGCCCCGCGGAATCTAACCATGGCTACACCTTC. It codes for CASSPAESNHGYTF.

The chain combines TRBV11-2 with TRBJ1-5, with D perhaps matching TRBD1 (5 bases). Per germline, CDR1 SGHAT and CDR2 FQNNGV. Trimming pared 5 bases from V and 10 bases from J, leaving 18 bases between. The CDR3 runs 14 residues. The CDR3 loop is CASSVGRGSRPQHF. CDR3 coding DNA: TGTGCCAGCAGCGTCGGACGGGGGAGCCGACCCCAGCATTTT. The full variable domain, its missing parts supplied by reference TRBV11-2 and TRBJ1-5, is EAGVAQSPRYKIIEKRQSVAFWCNPISGHATLYWYQQILGQGPKLLIQFQNNGVVDDSQLPKDRFSAERLKGVDSTLKIQPAKLEDSAVYLCASSVGRGSRPQHFGDGTRLSIL.

About this clonotype itself: Since no conserved phenylalanine or tryptophan closes the CDR3, a read error is the likely cause. The genes are TRBV11-2 and TRBJ2-3; maybe TRBD2 (6 bases). The CDR3 loop spans 15 amino acids. CDR1 and CDR2 from the germline V gene are SGHAT and FQNNGV. CDR3 region: CTSSLEAGTPDTQYV. The CDR3 DNA follows: TGTACCAGCAGCTTAGAAGCGGGTACCCCAGATACGCAGTATGTT.

A word on this clonotype: The junction shows a germline mismatch at one end, possibly a read error. This rearrangement joins TRBV6-6 to TRBJ2-2; D may correspond to TRBD1 or TRBD2 (5 bases each). The CDR3 has 13 residues. Per the germline V gene, CDR1 is MNHNY and CDR2 is SVGAGI (reference sequence). Here the CDR3 reads CASRRQNTGEMFF. The CDR3 region has the DNA TGTGCCAGCAGGCGACAGAACACCGGGGAGATGTTCTTT.

The chain links TRBV24-1 to TRBJ2-2; 10 bases are shared with TRBD2. Trimming at V came to 7 bases and at J to 1 base, leaving 11 bases not matched to a gene. This CDR3 is built from 18 residues. Germline V lookup: CDR1 KGHDR, CDR2 SFDVKD. The CDR3 loop reads CATSQANSGRLNTGELFF. The CDR3 bases are TGTGCCACCAGCCAGGCGAATAGCGGGAGGCTGAACACCGGGGAGCTGTTTTTT.

Points on this clonotype: A much larger clone differs by one base, so this may be a read error. The V and J genes are TRBV12-3 or TRBV12-4 and TRBJ1-3, with unresolved D. This CDR3 is 14 amino acids long. The CDR3 sequence is CTSSFGGIENTIYF. As DNA, the CDR3 is TGTACCAGCAGTTTCGGTGGAATCGAAAACACCATATATTTT.

About this clonotype itself: One end of the junction does not line up with germline, which may come from a read error. The chain employs TRBV28 and TRBJ2-7; maybe TRBD2 (5 bases). Germline V CDR1 and CDR2: MDHEN, SYDVKM. The CDR3 totals 13 residues. The CDR3 sequence: CAISLGQRCEQYF. In DNA, the CDR3 is TGTGCCATCAGTTTAGGCCAGCGGTGCGAGCAGTACTTC.

This rearrangement joins TRBV10-3 to TRBJ2-6; D unclear. Germline V gene lookup returns CDR1 ENHRY and CDR2 SYGVKD. This CDR3 region has 13 residues. CDR3 sequence (DNA): TGTACCGCCGGAACCTCTGGGGCCAACGTCCTGACTTTC. It yields the protein CTAGTSGANVLTF.

There are a few counts of this clonotype. A single base separates this from a much larger clone, so it may be a read error. This chain joins TRBV29-1 and TRBJ2-1, with D possibly being TRBD2 (7 bases). Germline V gene lookup returns CDR1 SQVTM and CDR2 ANQGSEA. The CDR3 totals 13 residues. The CDR3 nucleotides read TGCAACGCTAAGGAGGGGGGGGATCGTGAGCAGTTCTTC. Its translation: CNAKEGGDREQFF.